This is a list of T cell receptor beta chains from one sample in a study of STAT5B mutations in CD4+ large granular lymphocyte leukemia. The assay was immunoSEQ multiplex PCR, and TCRdb's table has in-frame clones only and misses some. The sample consists of about 30,000 clones, nearly 80% of them appearing once. The sample consisted of CD4+ T cells from blood buffy coats. The receptors come from a human donor in good health. CDR3s include the opening cysteine and the closing phenylalanine or tryptophan. The order of the fields is V gene, CDR3 protein.

TRBV7-9,CASSPKGALFNSPLHF
TRBV4-2,CASSQAAEQNTEAFF
TRBV5-4,CASSPTVGGRGTGELFF
TRBV19,CASSSGQGGTDTQYF
TRBV5-1,CASSLGQETQYF
TRBV11-1,CASSSSSGNSPLHF
TRBV2,CASVRAGDLSGANVLTF
TRBV7-7,CASSLHQGRTYEQYF
TRBV4-1,CASSQRGQGDSPLHF
TRBV20-1,CSASFYNEQFF
TRBV15,CATSNRGAVTDEQYF
TRBV9,CASSETGTSGFGGRANEQFF
TRBV7-9,CASSFQRQGDTIYF
TRBV6-4,CASSRKADTQYF
TRBV25-1,CASSELVRNTIYF